This is a list of T cell receptor beta chains from one sample in a study of radiotherapy plus CTLA-4 blockade in lung cancer. The table came from immunoSEQ multiplex PCR; TCRdb's copy has only in-frame clones and leaves some out. The profile covers around 42,000 clones, with roughly 60% appearing a single time and 18% taken by the ten largest. The sequencing here drew on peripheral blood, taken from a patient treated with radiotherapy plus ipilimumab. These receptors all stem from a human donor with non-small cell lung cancer who had a partial response to radiotherapy plus ipilimumab. Each CDR3 is given with its conserved first and last residue. The order of the fields is CDR3 length, D gene, clone size, V gene, J gene, CDR3 DNA, CDR3 protein. D genes are given only for firm matches. A clone size is listed for some rows: how often the clone was seen (once, few, many), or a class if it is expanded.

15,TRBD1,.,TRBV4-3,TRBJ2-1,TGCGCCAGCAGCCAAGCGACAGGGGGGTGGGATGAGCAGTTCTTC,CASSQATGGWDEQFF
15,.,once,TRBV5-1,TRBJ1-4,TGCGCCAGCAGACCTGGGGGGGGTACTAATGAAAAACTGTTTTTT,CASRPGGGTNEKLFF
17,TRBD2,.,TRBV9,TRBJ2-3,TGTGCCAGCAGCGTAGGTCCTAGCGGGGGGGTAGGAGATACGCAGTATTTT,CASSVGPSGGVGDTQYF
13,TRBD2,few,TRBV7-9,TRBJ2-1,TGTGCCAGTCGGACTAGCGGGCGCAATGAGCAGTTCTTC,CASRTSGRNEQFF
15,TRBD2,.,TRBV4-2,TRBJ2-2,TGTGCCAGCAGCCCTGCGGGGGGGTATCCCGGGGAGCTGTTTTTT,CASSPAGGYPGELFF
14,TRBD2,.,TRBV30,TRBJ2-7,TGTGCCTGGAGAGGAAGCGGGAGTAAATACGAGCAGTACTTC,CAWRGSGSKYEQYF
13,.,few,TRBV5-5,TRBJ1-1,TGTGCCAGCAGCTTGGACTTGAACACTGAAGCTTTCTTT,CASSLDLNTEAFF
16,TRBD1,few,TRBV7-2,TRBJ1-1,TGTGCCAGCAGCTTAGCCAGGGGGGCCCGAAACACTGAAGCTTTCTTT,CASSLARGARNTEAFF
12,.,.,TRBV30,TRBJ2-7,TGTGCCTGGACCATAACAGGGTTCGAGCAGTACTTC,CAWTITGFEQYF
13,.,.,TRBV18,TRBJ2-5,TGTGCCAGCTCACTAGGGGGGGCAGAGACCCAGTACTTC,CASSLGGAETQYF
12,TRBD1,.,TRBV4-1,TRBJ1-1,TGCGCCAGCAGCCCAGACAGGGGAGAAGCTTTCTTT,CASSPDRGEAFF
17,.,.,TRBV5-1,TRBJ2-3,TGCGCCAGCAGCTTGGGGCAGACAGCGAGAAGCACAGATACGCAGTATTTT,CASSLGQTARSTDTQYF
17,TRBD2,.,TRBV30,TRBJ2-3,TGTGCCTGGAGTAATGGCGGGAGGGCCCTCGGCGCAGATACGCAGTATTTT,CAWSNGGRALGADTQYF
14,.,few,TRBV7-2,TRBJ1-2,TGTGCCAGCCGCCCGGCCGGGGGAAATCGCGGCTACACCTTC,CASRPAGGNRGYTF
15,.,.,TRBV15,TRBJ2-1,TGTGCCACCAGCAGAGATCTTCCTAGGTCCAATGAGCAGTTCTTC,CATSRDLPRSNEQFF